Below, 16 T cell receptor beta chains from the same sample are listed, as sequenced in a study of shared clonotypes between healthy human individuals (dated by TCRdb to the early 2020s). The method behind the library was the immunoSEQ multiplex PCR assay. TCRdb stores this immuneACCESS table with in-frame sequences only. Part of the clones is absent; in the studies checked, under half of the shortfall reflects unresolved V genes, and no reason is known for the rest. A total of approximately 500,000 clones appear in this sample, 81% of them only once. The ten largest clonotypes hold roughly an eighth of the sample. Specimen: PBMCs. These receptors originate from a woman aged 40-49 years in good health. Some clones in this sample may be carry-over from other donors' samples.

In DNA, the CDR3 is TGTGCCAGCAGTCTACGGCCGACAGTTAGCAATCAGCCCCAGCATTTT. It codes for CASSLRPTVSNQPQHF. The chain couples TRBV27 to TRBJ1-5; D perhaps matches TRBD1 (5 bases). From germline, CDR1 is MNHEY and CDR2 SMNVEV (reference sequence). With 5 bases removed from V and 0 bases from J, the gap between germline ends came to 14 bases. This CDR3 has 16 amino acids.

The V and J genes are TRBV29-1 and TRBJ1-1; D is ambiguous. Trimming cost V 7 bases and J 3 bases, with 18 bases left between them. Germline CDR1 is SQVTM and CDR2 is ANQGSEA. This CDR3 contains 14 residues. The CDR3 protein is CSGQVLKEDTEAFF. The CDR3 bases are TGCAGCGGGCAGGTTTTAAAGGAGGACACTGAAGCTTTCTTT.

V is TRBV29-1 and J is TRBJ2-1, with 7 bases matching TRBD2. The germline gives CDR1 SQVTM, CDR2 ANQGSEA. The CDR3 is 16 residues long. Trimming removed 0 bases from V and 4 bases from J; junction bases left unmatched: 9. CDR3 loop: CSVEELGGSVYNEQFF. CDR3 DNA: TGCAGCGTTGAAGAGCTGGGCGGGAGTGTTTACAATGAGCAGTTCTTC.

This clone came up a few times. The same CDR3 also results from other DNA sequences found in this sample. The chain joins TRBV28 to TRBJ1-4, with 7 nucleotides matching TRBD1. The V gene end was trimmed by 2 bases and the J gene end by 0 bases; junction bases not matched to a gene: 3. Germline CDR1 reads MDHEN; CDR2 reads SYDVKM. The length of the CDR3 is 16 residues. The CDR3 DNA reads as TGTGCCAGCAGTTTACTACAGGGGCCAACTAATGAAAAACTGTTTTTT. Its translation: CASSLLQGPTNEKLFF.

V is TRBV7-3 and J is TRBJ2-7; a possible D gene is TRBD2 (6 bases). Trimming stripped 5 bases from V and 3 bases from J, with 20 bases between. CDR3 length: 16 amino acids. Looked up from germline, CDR1 is SGHTA and CDR2 is FQGTGA. The CDR3 nucleotides read TGTGCCAGCAGCCTGGCCTCGAGGGCGGGGATCTACGAGCAGTACTTC. Residues: CASSLASRAGIYEQYF.

A note on this clone: Other DNA sequences of this sample code for an identical CDR3. The rearrangement links TRBV29-1 to TRBJ1-1; D may be TRBD1 (6 bases). Germline values: CDR1 SQVTM, CDR2 ANQGSEA. The ends were cut back, 6 bases at V and 1 base at J, with 9 bases in the middle. The CDR3 has 12 residues. CDR3 region: CSVGQPNTEAFF. CDR3 DNA: TGCAGCGTCGGACAGCCGAACACTGAAGCTTTCTTT.

This rearrangement joins TRBV5-6 to TRBJ2-1; no firm D call. Germline values: CDR1 SGHDT, CDR2 YYEEEE. Trimming cost V 4 bases and J 9 bases, with 11 bases left between them. The CDR3 covers 12 residues. CDR3 in amino acids: CASSHPVGEQFF. DNA for the CDR3: TGTGCCAGCAGCCATCCCGTGGGTGAGCAGTTCTTC.

With respect to this clone: This is likely an artifact of a read error, given a far larger clone one base away. The V call is TRBV12-5, the J call TRBJ2-7; 10 bases line up with TRBD2. The CDR3 length is 12 residues. V was pared by 9 bases and J by 6 bases, with 5 bases of the junction left unmatched. CDR1 and CDR2 from the germline V gene are LGHNT and FRNRAP. As DNA, the CDR3 is TGTGCTAGGGGAGCGGGAGGGTGCGAGCAGTACTTC. Translating it yields CARGAGGCEQYF.

A note on this clone: With a far larger clone one base away, a read error is the likely cause. The chain links TRBV5-1 to TRBJ1-1, with a tentative D call TRBD1 (6 bases). This CDR3 region has 17 residues. V dropped 4 bases and J dropped 1 base, with 20 bases sitting between them. Germline V gives CDR1 SGHRS, CDR2 YFSETQ. The CDR3: CASSPVTGGRSNTEAFF. The CDR3 DNA follows: TGCGCCAGCAGCCCCGTGACAGGAGGTCGGTCGAACACTGAAGCTTTCTTT.

The chain joins TRBV5-5 to TRBJ1-1, with D possibly matching TRBD1 (5 bases). CDR1 is SGHKS, CDR2 YYEKEE, per germline (reference sequence). V was pared by 5 bases and J by 1 base, with 12 bases between. The CDR3 extends over 14 amino acids. CDR3 loop: CASRGARENTEAFF. CDR3 nucleotide sequence: TGTGCCAGCAGAGGGGCCAGGGAGAACACTGAAGCTTTCTTT.

This sequence joins TRBV4-1 and TRBJ1-2; D remains ambiguous. The CDR3 spans 12 residues. Germline CDR1 reads MGHRA; CDR2 reads YSYEKL. V was clipped by 4 bases and J by 5 bases, with 8 bases between them. In nucleotides, the CDR3 is TGCGCCAGCAGCCTAGGTCGGTATGGCTACACCTTC. Translation gives CASSLGRYGYTF.

The V and J genes are TRBV5-1 and TRBJ2-5, with a tentative D call TRBD1 (6 bases). Looked up from germline, CDR1 is SGHRS and CDR2 is YFSETQ. The V end was cut by 0 bases, the J end by 5 bases, with 11 bases between. The CDR3 spans 14 residues. CDR3 region: CASSLELRGETQYF. The CDR3 DNA reads as TGCGCCAGCAGCTTGGAGCTCAGGGGTGAGACCCAGTACTTC.

The V gene is TRBV27, the J gene TRBJ2-2, with D tentatively TRBD1 (6 bases). This CDR3 contains 17 residues. Trimming took 2 bases from V and 0 from J, leaving 13 bases between them. CDR1 and CDR2 (germline): MNHEY, SMNVEV (reference sequence). This CDR3 is CASSLPGQHANTGELFF. Written as DNA, the CDR3 is TGTGCCAGCAGTTTACCCGGACAGCACGCGAACACCGGGGAGCTGTTTTTT.

The chain combines TRBV7-2 with TRBJ2-1; D is ambiguous. V was clipped by 5 bases and J by 0 bases, with 8 bases between them. The CDR3 is 14 amino acids. Germline V CDR1 and CDR2: SGHTA, FQGNSA. CDR3 in amino acids: CASSHDISYNEQFF. As DNA, the CDR3 is TGTGCCAGCAGCCACGATATCTCCTACAATGAGCAGTTCTTC.

Points on this clone: This likely came from a read error, as a far larger clone is one base away. Other nucleotide sequences from this sample produce the same CDR3. This rearrangement joins TRBV7-9 to TRBJ1-2; weak D call: TRBD1 (5 bases). V lost 0 bases and J 8 bases, leaving 13 bases between the germline ends. CDR1 is SEHNR, CDR2 FQNEAQ, per germline (reference sequence). This CDR3 is built from 14 residues. The CDR3 loop reads CASSLAGTAYGYTF. In nucleotides, the CDR3 is TGTGCCAGCAGCTTAGCCGGGACCGCATACGGCTACACCTTC.

V usage is TRBV19 and J usage is TRBJ2-2; D gene uncertain. Germline loops: CDR1 LNHDA, CDR2 SQIVND (reference sequence). This CDR3 spans 12 amino acids. Deletions cut 6 bases from V and 4 bases from J, with 6 bases between. CDR3 protein: CASSPITGELFF. The CDR3 DNA reads as TGTGCCAGTAGCCCGATCACCGGGGAGCTGTTTTTT.